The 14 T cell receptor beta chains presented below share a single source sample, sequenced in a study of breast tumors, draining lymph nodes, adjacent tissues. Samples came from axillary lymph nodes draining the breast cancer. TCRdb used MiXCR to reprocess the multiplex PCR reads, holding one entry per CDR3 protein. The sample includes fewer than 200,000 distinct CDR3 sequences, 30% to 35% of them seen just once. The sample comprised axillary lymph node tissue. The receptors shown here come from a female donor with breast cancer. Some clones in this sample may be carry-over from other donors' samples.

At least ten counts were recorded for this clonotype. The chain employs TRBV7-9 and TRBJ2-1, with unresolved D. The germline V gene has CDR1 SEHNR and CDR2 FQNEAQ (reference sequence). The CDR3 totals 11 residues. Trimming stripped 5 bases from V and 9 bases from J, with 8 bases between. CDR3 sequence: CASSNPLEQFF. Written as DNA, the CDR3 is TGTGCCAGCAGCAACCCTCTTGAGCAGTTCTTC.

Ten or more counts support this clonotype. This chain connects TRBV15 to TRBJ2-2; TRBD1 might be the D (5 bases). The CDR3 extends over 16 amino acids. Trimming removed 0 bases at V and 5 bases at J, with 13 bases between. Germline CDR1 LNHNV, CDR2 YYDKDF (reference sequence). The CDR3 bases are TGTGCCACCAGCAGAGATCGGGCAGGGATGACCGGGGAGCTGTTTTTT. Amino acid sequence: CATSRDRAGMTGELFF.

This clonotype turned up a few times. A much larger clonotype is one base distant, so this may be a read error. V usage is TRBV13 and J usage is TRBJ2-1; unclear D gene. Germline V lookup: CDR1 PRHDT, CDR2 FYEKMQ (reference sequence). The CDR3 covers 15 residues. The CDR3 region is CASSLPDSQYNEQLF. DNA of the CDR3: TGTGCCAGCAGCCTCCCCGACTCGCAATACAATGAGCAGCTCTTC.

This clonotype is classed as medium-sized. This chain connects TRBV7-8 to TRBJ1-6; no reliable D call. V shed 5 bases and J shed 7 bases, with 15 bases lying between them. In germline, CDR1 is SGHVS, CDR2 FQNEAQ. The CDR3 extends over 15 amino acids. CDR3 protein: CASSPSARKNSPLHF. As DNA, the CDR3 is TGTGCCAGCAGCCCTTCTGCCAGGAAGAATTCACCCCTCCACTTT.

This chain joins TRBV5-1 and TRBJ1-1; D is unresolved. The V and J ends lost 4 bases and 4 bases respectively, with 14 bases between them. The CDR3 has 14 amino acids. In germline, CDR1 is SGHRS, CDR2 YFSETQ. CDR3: CASSPMFGSTEAFF. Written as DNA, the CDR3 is TGCGCCAGCAGCCCTATGTTTGGGAGCACTGAAGCTTTCTTT.

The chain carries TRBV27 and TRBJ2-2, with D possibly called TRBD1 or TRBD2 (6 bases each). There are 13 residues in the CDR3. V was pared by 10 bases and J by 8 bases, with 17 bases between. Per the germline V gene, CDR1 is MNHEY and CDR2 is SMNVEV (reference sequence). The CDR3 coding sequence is TGTGCCAACGGTTTAGGCGGGACAGGGGAGCTGTTTTTT. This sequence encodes CANGLGGTGELFF.

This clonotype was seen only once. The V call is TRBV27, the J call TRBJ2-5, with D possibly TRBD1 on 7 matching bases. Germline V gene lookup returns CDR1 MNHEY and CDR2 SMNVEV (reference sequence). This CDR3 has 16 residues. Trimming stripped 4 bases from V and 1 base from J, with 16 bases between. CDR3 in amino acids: CASSSRDSKPQETQYF. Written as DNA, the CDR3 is TGTGCCAGCAGTTCGCGGGACAGCAAGCCCCAAGAGACCCAGTACTTC.

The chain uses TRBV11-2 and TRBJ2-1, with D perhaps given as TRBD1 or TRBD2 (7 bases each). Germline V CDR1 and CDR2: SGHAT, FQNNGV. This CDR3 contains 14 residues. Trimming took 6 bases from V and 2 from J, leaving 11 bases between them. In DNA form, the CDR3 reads TGTGCCAGCAGTGGGAGGGGGCCCTACAATGAGCAGTTCTTC. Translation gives CASSGRGPYNEQFF.

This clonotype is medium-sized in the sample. CDR3 coding DNA: TGTGCCACCAGTGATTTATCCCCGAGGGGTACGCAGTATTTT. This translates into CATSDLSPRGTQYF. This chain joins TRBV24-1 and TRBJ2-3; possibly TRBD1 or TRBD2 for D (5 bases each). The V gene lost 1 base and the J gene lost 8 bases, with 12 bases spanning the gap. The CDR3 contains 14 residues. Germline V gene lookup returns CDR1 KGHDR and CDR2 SFDVKD.

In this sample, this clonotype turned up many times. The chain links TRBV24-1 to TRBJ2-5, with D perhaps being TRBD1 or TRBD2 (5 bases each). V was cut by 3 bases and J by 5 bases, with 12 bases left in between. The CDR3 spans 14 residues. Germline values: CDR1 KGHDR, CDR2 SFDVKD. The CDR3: CATSDPGTSETQYF. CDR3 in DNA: TGTGCCACCAGTGATCCAGGGACGTCGGAGACCCAGTACTTC.

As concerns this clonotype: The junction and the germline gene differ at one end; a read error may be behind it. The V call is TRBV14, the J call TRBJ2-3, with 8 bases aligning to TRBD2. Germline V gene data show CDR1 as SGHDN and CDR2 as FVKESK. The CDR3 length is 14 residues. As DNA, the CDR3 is TGTGCCAGCAGCCGACGGACTAGCATAGATACGCAGTATTTT. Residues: CASSRRTSIDTQYF.

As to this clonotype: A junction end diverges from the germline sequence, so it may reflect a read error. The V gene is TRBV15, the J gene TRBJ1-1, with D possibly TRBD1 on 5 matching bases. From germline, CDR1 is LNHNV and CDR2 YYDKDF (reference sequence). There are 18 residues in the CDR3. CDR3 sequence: CATCSNPGPTFRATEAFF. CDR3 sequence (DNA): TGTGCCACCTGCAGCAATCCGGGACCCACCTTTCGGGCCACTGAAGCTTTCTTT.

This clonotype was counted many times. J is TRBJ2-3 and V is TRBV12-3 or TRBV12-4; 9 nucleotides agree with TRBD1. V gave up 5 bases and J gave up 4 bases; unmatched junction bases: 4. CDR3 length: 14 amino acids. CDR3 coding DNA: TGTGCCAGCAGTCCGGGACAGGGTCCAGATACGCAGTATTTT. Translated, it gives CASSPGQGPDTQYF.

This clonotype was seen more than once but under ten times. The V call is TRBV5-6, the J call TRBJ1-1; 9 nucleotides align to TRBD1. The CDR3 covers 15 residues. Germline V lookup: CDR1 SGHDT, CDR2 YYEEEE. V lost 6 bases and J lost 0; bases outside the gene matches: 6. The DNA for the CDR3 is TGTGCCAGCAACCACAGGGGGCTACTGAACACTGAAGCTTTCTTT. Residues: CASNHRGLLNTEAFF. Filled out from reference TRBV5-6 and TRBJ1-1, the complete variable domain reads DAGVTQSPTHLIKTRGQQVTLRCSPKSGHDTVSWYQQALGQGPQFIFQYYEEEERQRGNFPDRFSGHQFPNYSSELNVNALLLGDSALYLCASNHRGLLNTEAFFGQGTRLTVV.